This is a list of T cell receptor beta chains from one sample in a study of T cell repertoires and Cas9 in healthy adults. TCRdb's copy holds only in-frame clones and misses some; the assay was immunoSEQ multiplex PCR. In the table there are around 20,000 clones, roughly 90% of which are singletons. The sequencing sample was made of CD4+ effector T cells (CD127+, CD25-, CD137-, CD154-) from PBMCs; culture status not recorded. The receptor set was obtained from a human donor in good health. The CDR3 runs from the conserved cysteine through the conserved F or W. Each record gives: J gene, V gene, CDR3 protein.

TRBJ2-3 | TRBV19 | CASRMQGSTDTQYF
TRBJ2-5 | TRBV25-1 | CASRGRADAQGRGETQYF
TRBJ1-1 | TRBV30 | CAWSELGLGQREAFF
TRBJ2-3 | TRBV10-1 | CASSESLAGRGDTQYF
TRBJ2-1 | TRBV6-1 | CASKRDRPSLFF
TRBJ2-5 | TRBV28 | CASGEQETQYF
TRBJ1-1 | TRBV7-9 | CASSPGSWGTEAFF
TRBJ1-2 | TRBV19 | CASSSDRGSYGYTF
TRBJ2-2 | TRBV19 | CASSGGGLNTGELFF
TRBJ2-5 | TRBV14 | CASSQAQGTQYF
TRBJ2-3 | TRBV29-1 | CSVVPDSGGTDTQYF
TRBJ1-1 | TRBV30 | CAWSRDRQFGAFF
TRBJ1-1 | TRBV13 | CASSLRPAGSQPYSNTEAFF
TRBJ2-3 | TRBV2 | CASSNSLGTDTQYF
TRBJ2-1 | TRBV7-3 | CASSLGQGAYEQFF
TRBJ1-6 | TRBV7-9 | CASSLGGDLYNSPLHF
TRBJ2-5 | TRBV19 | CASRKGSQETQYF
TRBJ1-1 | TRBV13 | CASSLTRDSAAEAFF
NA | TRBV7-9 | CASSLLGYEQYF
TRBJ2-2 | TRBV27 | CASRLTGLPGRDTGELFF
TRBJ1-2 | TRBV6-1 | CASSPSAGARGYTF
TRBJ2-7 | TRBV5-6 | CASSFTGTDEQYF
TRBJ1-1 | TRBV11-2 | CASSLYLNTEAFF
TRBJ1-1 | TRBV5-6 | CASSLGGQGILGEAFF
TRBJ1-2 | TRBV6-1 | CASSDSPSGIYGYTF
TRBJ1-4 | TRBV7-9 | CASSSTGAGNEKLFF
TRBJ1-2 | TRBV18 | CASSPFLPRDLYGYTF
TRBJ1-2 | TRBV14 | CASSPSRRYGYTF
TRBJ1-6 | TRBV7-8 | CASSLLESPLHF
TRBJ1-3 | TRBV6-1 | CASDSFSGNTIYF
TRBJ2-7 | TRBV5-1 | CASSIWTSGASEQYF
TRBJ1-3 | TRBV5-4 | CASSSGTGNTIYF
TRBJ1-2 | TRBV2 | CASIRDREILRYTF
TRBJ1-6 | TRBV7-2 | CASSPDGYNSPLHF
TRBJ2-1 | TRBV4-1 | CASSQGLRSGGPTNNEQFF
TRBJ1-2 | TRBV18 | CASSPRSLQGVSYGYTF
TRBJ2-5 | TRBV4-1 | CASSQATHGRYETQYF
TRBJ1-2 | TRBV5-1 | CASSLEPLGNYGYTF
TRBJ1-2 | TRBV4-1 | CASSLQGENGYTF
TRBJ1-2 | TRBV29-1 | CSVESGTSRYGYTF
TRBJ1-4 | TRBV18 | CASSPDRGANEKLFF
TRBJ2-2 | TRBV9 | CASSPQGGIWTTGELFF
TRBJ1-4 | TRBV7-2 | CASSLAPGSREKLFF
TRBJ1-5 | TRBV2 | CASSEIRLGQPQHF
TRBJ1-2 | TRBV27 | CASSPDRGRVYGYTF
TRBJ2-3 | TRBV11-2 | CASSLGPVPSGTQYF
TRBJ1-2 | TRBV15 | CATSRRTFRDYGYTF
TRBJ2-5 | TRBV11-2 | CASSFLRARETQYF
TRBJ1-2 | TRBV10-3 | CAIRSGTNGGYTF
TRBJ2-7 | TRBV5-8 | CASSLARGVDEQYF
TRBJ2-2 | TRBV11-2 | CASSFVYTGELFF